The present TCR beta chain was sequenced within a study of T cells after yellow fever vaccination. About the research overall: Any fraction with a low cell number was prepared using SMART-Seq v4 Ultra Low Input.

The study made its TCR cDNA through 5'RACE template switching. That step introduced a universal primer site along with UMIs. TCRdb re-derived calls from the 5' RACE reads in MiXCR, one entry per CDR3 protein. The repertoire holds 350,000 to 450,000 distinct CDR3 sequences, with roughly a sixth as singletons. Study results and limitations: From the bulk population, abundant clonotypes could contaminate and appear within FACS-sorted repertoires.

This clonotype was observed a handful of times. Its matching antigen is unknown. From germline, CDR1 is SGHRS and CDR2 YFSETQ. The CDR3 spans 15 residues. V was pared by 4 bases and J by 4 bases, with 9 bases of the junction left unmatched. The sample consisted of PBMCs, taken before the yellow fever booster vaccination. The chain joins TRBV5-1 to TRBJ2-7; 9 nucleotides agree with TRBD1. This receptor was identified in a man aged 18 to 30 who received the YFV17D yellow fever vaccine. The CDR3 loop reads CASSPRGQGLYEQYF. CDR3 nucleotides: TGCGCCAGCAGCCCGAGGGGACAGGGATTATACGAGCAGTACTTC.